The entry below describes one T cell receptor (beta chain). Its antigen is currently not known. This sample is part of a study of cytomegalovirus exposure and HLA in healthy donors (dated by TCRdb to 2017 to 2019). Context from the whole study: An earlier analysis of about 560 of the donors reported 250 to 350 Gb of sequence data and 117 million unique TCR beta sequences obtained from roughly 180 million T cells. An early release that covered more than 550 HLA-typed donors contained around 300 gigabases of sequencing data and 70 million to 100 million unique TCR sequences. The genetic ancestry cluster associated with self-reported Caucasian donors included roughly 84% of the 300 to 450 genotyped donors. The aim of the study was to test whether cataloging public T cell receptors could identify signatures of past pathogen exposure. The study used immunosequencing to profile the T cell repertoires of approximately 690 subjects and linked those repertoires to cytomegalovirus serostatus. Along with the roughly 670-subject first cohort, a separate validation cohort of roughly 110 different subjects was used. High-throughput TCR immunosequencing, statistical association of individual TCRs with disease status, and machine learning were combined to predict cytomegalovirus infection status. In a later analysis, previously published TCR beta repertoires from more than 500 donors were re-analyzed and high-resolution HLA genotyping was added so that TCR occurrence patterns could be studied. The later analysis used no new phenotypic data to find candidate immune exposures, relying instead on TCR beta sequences and their occurrence across donors. An earlier analysis of 587 of the donors used high-throughput TCR beta sequencing to judge whether each TCR beta V gene segment behaved as functional or pseudogenic. Donor age, sex, ethnicity and CMV serostatus were compiled alongside the repertoire data. Genome-wide SNP genotypes for about 60% of the roughly 700 donors were used in a later genetic analysis, which treated that subset as a discovery cohort. Every repertoire in the discovery cohort had been generated on one and the same sequencing platform. HLA typing included class I and class II loci at four-digit resolution. Typing coverage differed by locus: A, B, C, DRB1 and DQB1 were typed in about 629-640 donors, DQA1 in 500 to 550, DPA1 in approximately 610, and DPB1 in 450 to 490. Roughly 5 DR-DQ haplotypes were treated as single units for association and clustering because of strong linkage in the cohort. Across under 500 genotyped donors of the cohort, an average of approximately 240,000 unique TCR beta nucleotide sequences per donor were sequenced, and 15% to 20% of those sequences were non-productive. Broader findings and caveats from the paper: For the cohort, immune exposure information was limited to CMV serostatus. In a later analysis, about 16,000 TCR beta sequences were associated with specific HLA alleles at a false discovery rate of 0.05. According to a later analysis, TCR association rates differed among HLA loci, with DRB1 alleles showing the most associated TCRs and HLA-C alleles showing the fewest. According to a later analysis, parvovirus B19, influenza, CMV and Epstein-Barr virus appeared linked to several top co-occurrence clusters. Roughly uniform sequencing depth across donors was assumed in presence/absence analyses, although this assumption may not hold. Compared with the approximately 720-donor mean, donors in an Asian-associated ancestry cluster had fewer N-insertions in productive TCRs, according to a later genetic analysis. A later analysis found that HLA-associated TCR beta chains were more clonally expanded and had lower generation probabilities than equally common non-associated chains. A further reported finding was that TCR beta sequences accurately predicted the HLA-A and HLA-B alleles for most subjects in the first cohort. A later genetic analysis associated a missense DCLRE1C variant with V-gene and J-gene trimming of TCR beta chains, and an independent cohort replicated the association. Linkage disequilibrium might explain the correlated functional status among segregating V segments, but an unknown experimental factor could not be ruled out. In both the original and validation cohorts, the classifier was reported to diagnose cytomegalovirus status with high specificity and sensitivity. In this cohort, only TCR beta chains were sequenced, and detectable features were limited by the absence of alpha or paired-chain data. The earlier analysis of 587 of the donors excluded some 15 rarely observed V segments, including chromosome 9 orphons, because counts were too low. According to the authors, the approach could potentially be generalized to other disease states and immunological phenotypes. Because some donors lacked HLA typing at each locus, the association tests relied only on the typed subset. The study gave a list of 150 to 200 TCR beta chains associated with cytomegalovirus. A group of highly shared sequence variants was considered likely to be a technical artifact of the sequencing pipeline. While some public TCRs were present in many individuals, most TCR sequences turned up only very rarely across donors. Assigning TCR associations to individual alleles was difficult when HLA alleles, especially DR and DQ, strongly co-occurred. A later analysis found that most CMV-associated TCR beta chains appeared HLA-restricted, with HLA associations seemingly driven largely by CMV exposure. Because the 87-base-pair reads could not distinguish some IMGT-functional V segments, including TRBV6-2 and TRBV6-3, those segments were excluded. In vitro tests confirmed that three of the cytomegalovirus-associated TCR beta chains recognize cytomegalovirus antigens. Broadly in line with IMGT annotations, most TCR beta V segments showed up in productive rearrangements about 87% or about 30% of the time in an earlier analysis of several hundred of the donors.

The cohort consisted of hundreds of healthy bone marrow donors. Cohort members were all nominally healthy when sampled, although unrecorded immune exposures were likely present. The donor tested CMV seronegative and was one of the 352 seronegative cohort members. A peripheral blood sample was collected from each donor, and TCR beta sequencing was performed on peripheral blood mononuclear cells. The Qiagen DNeasy Blood Extraction Kit was used to extract genomic DNA from the blood cell samples. Library prep was done by the immunoSEQ multiplex PCR assay. The multiplex PCR relied on a mix of 60 forward primers for TCR Vbeta segments and 13 reverse primers for TCR Jbeta segments. The CDR3 region of rearranged TCR beta genes was amplified from genomic DNA by a multiplex PCR assay. Amplified TCR beta libraries were sequenced as 87-base-pair reads on the Illumina HiSeq System. Per the original workflow: In a later analysis, 70 million to 95 million unique TCR beta chains were counted across the approximately 640 repertoires, and roughly 11 million of these chains were shared by at least two donors. A nearest-neighbor algorithm error-corrected the raw reads and collapsed the reads into unique sequences, merging closely related sequences to remove PCR and sequencing errors. Alignment of CDR3 sequences to IMGT reference sequences was used to assign V, D and J gene segments. Each retained sequence needed at least a six-nucleotide match to both a V gene segment and a J gene segment. Rearrangements were classified as productive when the CDR3 lacked stop codons and remained in frame with V and J, and all other rearrangements were classified as non-productive. Following IMGT convention, CDR3 was defined as the stretch from the second conserved V-encoded cysteine to the conserved J-encoded phenylalanine. The earlier analysis of about 640 of the donors excluded any sequence lacking an unambiguous match to a single V gene segment. In an earlier analysis of several hundred of the donors, V segments were called functional above 56.7% productive rearrangements and were called segregating when the between-donor standard deviation exceeded 5%. A statistical classification framework was developed to diagnose cytomegalovirus status using the catalog of TCR beta chain sequences. In a later analysis, V and J genes were assigned by comparing TCR nucleotide sequences against IMGT/GENE-DB human TR gene sequences. In a later analysis, CDR3 sequences and most-parsimonious VDJ recombination scenarios were assigned using the TCRdist pipeline. In a later analysis, every TCR beta chain was defined by the combination of its CDR3 amino acid sequence and its V-gene family, and reads without a unique V-gene family were dropped. To address suspected cross-contamination and a sequencing artifact, a later analysis removed approximately 590 highly shared, low-generation-probability nucleotide sequences. In a later analysis, a clonal expansion index was calculated for each public chain from normalized within-repertoire ranks of inferred template counts. In a later analysis, generation probabilities were computed with a VDJ recombination model fitted to out-of-frame rearrangements, and the resulting probabilities were checked against IGoR. Hypergeometric tests were used in a later analysis to score TCR-TCR, TCR-HLA and TCR-CMV co-occurrence, with a repertoire-size bias correction applied to the TCR pairs. A later analysis estimated false discovery rates by permuting HLA or CMV assignments 20 times. In a later analysis, co-occurring TCRs were grouped using DBSCAN, and TCRdist sequence similarity was added for clustering within HLA-allele-positive subsets. For co-occurrence clustering, repertoires with fewer than 30,000 or more than 120,000 public chains were excluded, along with four or five repertoires with anomalous nucleotide sharing. The table comes from immuneACCESS by way of TCRdb, which keeps in-frame sequences with V and J called. Part of the clones is missing from these tables; in studies checked, under half for an unresolved V gene and the rest for unknown reasons. The V and J calls and the clone size are those of that table, but D and trimming were determined from the DNA. The table kept for this sample lists 200,000 or so clones. The ten largest clones take up about 0.74% of the sample.

V loses 4 bases of germline sequence and J loses 4 bases, and the interval between the two ends is 11 bases. The CDR3 sequence holds 14 residues, the cysteine and phenylalanine included. Only the CDR3 portion is preserved as DNA: 42 bases, with reading frame beginning at the first base. As encoded in the germline V gene, CDR1 is SGHVS while CDR2 is FNYEAQ. This TCR was recovered from a boy between 10 and 17 years old in good health and CMV-seronegative. The rearranged chain carries TRBV7-6 and TRBJ1-3; the D gene is unclear. Specimen: PBMCs. The CDR3 region has the sequence CASSSVYEGNTIYF. Read as DNA, the sequence is TGTGCCAGCAGCTCCGTCTACGAAGGAAACACCATATATTTT.